Below, 25 T cell receptor beta chains from the same sample are listed, as sequenced in a study of blood T cell repertoires in COVID-19. TCRdb's copy holds only in-frame clones and misses some; the assay was immunoSEQ multiplex PCR. The sample includes 200,000 to 250,000 clones, about 82% of them seen just once. The sample consisted of PBMCs or T cells enriched from blood (not recorded which). The source of these receptors is a woman between 50 and 59 years old with acute COVID-19.

This sequence joins TRBV6-4 and TRBJ2-2; D perhaps matches TRBD2 (6 bases). V lost 1 base, J lost 5 bases, and 8 bases lay in between. The V gene's germline CDR1 is MRHNA and CDR2 SNTAGT. The CDR3 has 14 amino acids. DNA for the CDR3: TGTGCCAGCAGTGACTTGGGGGGAACCGGGGAGCTGTTTTTT. This gives the protein CASSDLGGTGELFF.

The chain has TRBV6-4 and TRBJ2-1, with 11 nucleotides matching TRBD2. The germline CDR1 and CDR2 sequences are MRHNA and SNTAGT. This CDR3 comprises 16 residues. V trimming: 8 bases; J trimming: 0 bases; junction bases outside the gene matches: 6. DNA of the CDR3: TGTGCCAGCGCCCTAGCGGGGGGCTTCTCCTACAATGAGCAGTTCTTC. Amino acids: CASALAGGFSYNEQFF.

The rearrangement joins TRBV2 to TRBJ2-7, with D possibly matching TRBD2 (7 bases). Germline CDR1 and CDR2: SNHLY and FYNNEI. The CDR3 runs to 14 residues. V was cut by 7 bases and J by 6 bases, with 19 bases left in between. CDR3 in amino acids: CASMEGGFLSEQYF. DNA for the CDR3: TGTGCCAGCATGGAGGGGGGGTTCCTCTCCGAGCAGTACTTC.

This clone was recorded only once. The V call is TRBV25-1, the J call TRBJ1-2; weak D call: TRBD1 (6 bases). V lost 3 bases, J lost 8 bases, and 13 bases lay in between. Germline V gene sequence: CDR1 MGHDK, CDR2 SYGVNS. There are 13 residues in the CDR3. CDR3 protein: CASSELGAGGYTF. CDR3 sequence (DNA): TGTGCCAGCAGTGAGTTGGGGGCTGGGGGCTACACCTTC.

The chain employs TRBV5-1 and TRBJ2-7; D is possibly TRBD2 (6 bases). Trimming cost V 0 bases and J 2 bases, with 9 bases left between them. The CDR3 has 14 amino acids. Germline CDR1 is SGHRS and CDR2 is YFSETQ. CDR3 in amino acids: CASSLGGNTYEQYF. The CDR3 region has the DNA TGCGCCAGCAGCTTGGGCGGGAACACCTACGAGCAGTACTTC.

The chain employs TRBV4-3 and TRBJ1-1; D is undetermined. The V gene lost 1 base and the J gene lost 5 bases, with 11 bases spanning the gap. The germline V gene has CDR1 LGHNA and CDR2 YSLEER. The CDR3 is made up of 14 amino acids. Written as DNA, the CDR3 is TGCGCCAGCAGCCAAGCAGACATAGAAACTGAAGCTTTCTTT. Protein: CASSQADIETEAFF.

The chain carries TRBV30 and TRBJ2-1, with 12 bases matching TRBD2. CDR1 is GTSNPN, CDR2 SVGIG, per germline (reference sequence). The CDR3 has 16 amino acids. V was clipped by 0 bases and J by 4 bases; unmatched bases: 4. The CDR3 protein is CAWSVGLAGGYNEQFF. In DNA, the CDR3 is TGTGCCTGGAGTGTAGGGCTAGCGGGGGGGTACAATGAGCAGTTCTTC. The whole variable domain, remainder taken from reference TRBV30 and TRBJ2-1, is SQTIHQWPATLVQPVGSPLSLECTVEGTSNPNLYWYRQAAGRGLQLLFYSVGIGQISSEVPQNLSASRPQDRQFILSSKKLLLSDSGFYLCAWSVGLAGGYNEQFFGPGTRLTVL.

The V and J genes are TRBV7-9 and TRBJ2-2; 9 bases fit TRBD2. The CDR3 sequence is 16 residues long. Germline CDR1 and CDR2: SEHNR and FQNEAQ (reference sequence). J gave up 4 bases and V 2 bases, and 5 bases lay outside the gene matches. The CDR3, as DNA: TGTGCCAGCAGCTTATATCTAGCGGGAAGCACCGGGGAGCTGTTTTTT. It yields the protein CASSLYLAGSTGELFF.

The J gene is TRBJ1-5, the V gene TRBV27, with D tentatively TRBD1 (6 bases). V was shortened by 0 bases and J by 3 bases, with 12 bases between the two germline ends. This CDR3 has 16 residues. CDR1 and CDR2 from the germline V gene are MNHEY and SMNVEV (reference sequence). The CDR3 DNA reads TGTGCCAGCAGTTTATCAGGGGGAGTTGACAATCAGCCCCAGCATTTT. Its protein is CASSLSGGVDNQPQHF.

V gene TRBV19 combines with J gene TRBJ1-1; TRBD1 matches 9 bases. The CDR3 runs 14 residues. Germline trimming cut 7 bases from V and 3 bases from J; bases unmatched to any gene: 6. Per the germline V gene, CDR1 is LNHDA and CDR2 is SQIVND (reference sequence). The CDR3 spells CASTPGQGYTEAFF. Here the CDR3 DNA reads TGTGCCAGTACCCCCGGACAGGGGTACACTGAAGCTTTCTTT.

This clone occurred a few times. The chain recombines TRBV19 with TRBJ1-5, with TRBD1 matching over 8 bases. The V gene end was trimmed by 4 bases and the J gene end by 2 bases; junction bases not matched to a gene: 4. Germline-derived CDR1 and CDR2 are LNHDA and SQIVND (reference sequence). The CDR3 contains 15 residues. The CDR3 region has the DNA TGTGCCAGTAGTAGGGGACAGGCCGGCAATCAGCCCCAGCATTTT. It translates to CASSRGQAGNQPQHF. Full variable domain (outside the CDR3, taken from reference TRBV19 and TRBJ1-5): DGGITQSPKYLFRKEGQNVTLSCEQNLNHDAMYWYRQDPGQGLRLIYYSQIVNDFQKGDIAEGYSVSREKKESFPLTVTSAQKNPTAFYLCASSRGQAGNQPQHFGDGTRLSIL.

This chain links TRBV7-2 with TRBJ2-2; D gene uncertain. The CDR3 runs to 13 residues. V was pared by 5 bases and J by 4 bases, with 8 bases between. Germline CDR1 SGHTA, CDR2 FQGNSA. DNA of the CDR3: TGTGCCAGCAGCCCCTCCAGCACCGGGGAGCTGTTTTTT. Translating gives CASSPSSTGELFF. The full variable domain, in which reference TRBV7-2 and TRBJ2-2 provide the parts outside the CDR3, is GAGVSQSPSNKVTEKGKDVELRCDPISGHTALYWYRQSLGQGLEFLIYFQGNSAPDKSGLPSDRFSAERTGGSVSTLTIQRTQQEDSAVYLCASSPSSTGELFFGEGSRLTVL.

The CDR3 loop is CASSYVVAVPYEQYF. CDR3 DNA sequence: TGTGCCAGCAGTTACGTAGTAGCGGTTCCCTACGAGCAGTACTTC. The genes are TRBV6-5 and TRBJ2-7; D might be TRBD2 (6 bases). The V end lost 2 bases, the J end lost 2 bases, and 13 bases lay between the germline ends. Germline V gene data show CDR1 as MNHEY and CDR2 as SVGAGI. The CDR3 totals 15 residues.

The rearrangement joins TRBV19 to TRBJ1-5; 8 bases align to TRBD1. Germline V gene lookup returns CDR1 LNHDA and CDR2 SQIVND (reference sequence). The CDR3 covers 14 residues. V shed 4 bases, J shed 8 bases, and the junction held 7 bases outside the gene matches. The CDR3 sequence is CASSRETGGKPQHF. The CDR3 DNA follows: TGTGCCAGTAGTAGGGAAACAGGGGGGAAGCCCCAGCATTTT.

The rearrangement uses TRBV14 and TRBJ2-1, with 8 bases lining up with TRBD2. The germline V gene encodes CDR1 SGHDN and CDR2 FVKESK. The V gene end was trimmed by 4 bases and the J gene end by 2 bases; junction bases not matched to a gene: 4. The CDR3 runs 15 residues. In nucleotides, the CDR3 is TGTGCCAGCAGCCCGGGGGGGGACGCCTACAATGAGCAGTTCTTC. It yields the protein CASSPGGDAYNEQFF. Combining the CDR3 with reference TRBV14 and TRBJ2-1 gives the whole variable domain EAGVTQFPSHSVIEKGQTVTLRCDPISGHDNLYWYRRVMGKEIKFLLHFVKESKQDESGMPNNRFLAERTGGTYSTLKVQPAELEDSGVYFCASSPGGDAYNEQFFGPGTRLTVL.

The chain links TRBV6-2 or TRBV6-3 to TRBJ2-7; 8 bases agree with TRBD1. The ends lost 1 base at V and 4 bases at J; junction bases unmatched: 6. This CDR3 is built from 15 residues. The V gene's germline CDR1 is MNHEY and CDR2 SVGEGT. CDR3 DNA: TGTGCCAGCAGTTACTTAGGGACAGGTCAATACGAGCAGTACTTC. It encodes CASSYLGTGQYEQYF.

The J gene is TRBJ1-1, the V gene TRBV23-1; 9 nucleotides agree with TRBD1. Being an ORF, TRBV23-1 has a function that is uncertain. V shed 4 bases, J shed 8 bases, and the junction held 14 bases outside the gene matches. The CDR3 totals 16 residues. The DNA of the CDR3 is TGCGCCAGCAGTCTCCTGCCCCCGGGACAGGGAGTCGAAGCTTTCTTT. Protein: CASSLLPPGQGVEAFF.

The V gene is TRBV7-6, the J gene TRBJ2-5, with TRBD1 identical over 10 bases. From germline, CDR1 is SGHVS and CDR2 FNYEAQ. This CDR3 comprises 14 residues. Trimming at V came to 5 bases and at J to 5 bases, leaving 5 bases not matched to a gene. The CDR3 here is CASSAGQGLETQYF. CDR3 in DNA: TGTGCCAGCAGCGCGGGACAGGGGCTGGAGACCCAGTACTTC.

V is TRBV7-9 and J is TRBJ2-4; the match to TRBD1 covers 9 bases. The CDR3 length is 15 residues. The ends lost 5 bases at V and 6 bases at J; junction bases unmatched: 8. Germline V CDR1 and CDR2: SEHNR, FQNEAQ (reference sequence). CDR3 in amino acids: CASSTGDRETNIQYF. For the CDR3, the DNA is TGTGCCAGCAGCACAGGGGACAGGGAGACAAACATTCAGTACTTC.

This chain links TRBV19 with TRBJ1-2, with D hard to call. The CDR3 runs 13 residues. Per germline, CDR1 LNHDA and CDR2 SQIVND (reference sequence). V was clipped by 0 bases and J by 8 bases, with 10 bases between them. DNA of the CDR3: TGTGCCAGTAGTATAGATGATGTGAGAGGCTACACCTTC. The encoded protein is CASSIDDVRGYTF.

There are a few counts of this clone. The chain recombines TRBV7-3 with TRBJ1-3; D may be TRBD1 (5 bases). Per the germline V gene, CDR1 is SGHTA and CDR2 is FQGTGA. V shed 6 bases and J shed 0 bases, with 12 bases lying between them. CDR3 length equals 15 residues. The CDR3 nucleotides are TGTGCCAGCAGGAGACAGCGCCTCTCTGGAAACACCATATATTTT. This codes for CASRRQRLSGNTIYF.

This chain joins TRBV6-1 and TRBJ2-4; TRBD2 might be the D (6 bases). Germline V gene lookup returns CDR1 MNHNS and CDR2 SASEGT. This CDR3 comprises 16 residues. The V end lost 0 bases, the J end lost 2 bases, and 11 bases lay between the germline ends. CDR3 in amino acids: CASSEAVGLPKNIQYF. In nucleotides, the CDR3 is TGTGCCAGCAGTGAAGCTGTGGGACTCCCCAAAAACATTCAGTACTTC.

J is TRBJ1-2 and V is TRBV27, with D tentatively TRBD1 (5 bases). This CDR3 is 16 amino acids long. V was cut by 5 bases and J by 5 bases, with 21 bases left in between. The V gene's germline CDR1 is MNHEY and CDR2 SMNVEV (reference sequence). CDR3 in DNA: TGTGCCAGCAGTCGCGAGGCGTCCAGGGCATTTTATGGCTACACCTTC. Its translation is CASSREASRAFYGYTF.

V and J are TRBV29-1 and TRBJ1-3; D remains ambiguous. From germline, CDR1 is SQVTM and CDR2 ANQGSEA. The length of the CDR3 is 11 residues. Trimming shortened V by 2 bases and J by 4 bases, and 3 bases separated the two germline ends. The CDR3 region is CSVELGNTIYF. The CDR3 DNA sequence: TGCAGCGTTGAACTGGGAAACACCATATATTTT.

In DNA form, the CDR3 reads TGTGCCAGCAGCTTAGGATCGGGGGGCCCCTACGAGCAGTACTTC. Protein sequence: CASSLGSGGPYEQYF. This chain connects TRBV7-9 to TRBJ2-7; TRBD2 is a possible D gene (7 bases). The germline V gene encodes CDR1 SEHNR and CDR2 FQNEAQ (reference sequence). The ends were cut back, 1 base at V and 2 bases at J, with 12 bases in the middle. CDR3 length: 15 amino acids.